The 31 T cell receptor beta chains below come from one sample, sequenced in a study of CD8+ T cells in alopecia areata. Sequencing relied on a cDNA template that was reverse transcribed from extracted RNA. Data came from immunoSEQ multiplex PCR; TCRdb stores just in-frame clones and leaves some out. This sample yields 150,000 or so clones, of which around 47% are seen a single time; around 7% belongs to the top ten. Sequencing was carried out using CD4+ T cells sorted from blood. The origin of the receptors is a human donor with alopecia areata.

The rearrangement uses TRBV27 and TRBJ2-7; D ambiguous. Germline lookup yields CDR1 MNHEY and CDR2 SMNVEV (reference sequence). V was shortened by 4 bases and J by 3 bases, with 10 bases between the two germline ends. CDR3 length equals 13 residues. As DNA, the CDR3 is TGTGCCAGCAGTTCCCGGACGGGCTACGAGCAGTACTTC. It translates to CASSSRTGYEQYF.

This sequence joins TRBV29-1 and TRBJ1-3; D uncertain. CDR1 SQVTM and CDR2 ANQGSEA come from the germline V gene. The length of the CDR3 is 11 residues. CDR3 DNA: TGCAGTACAGTCTCTGGAAACACCATATATTTT. It specifies CSTVSGNTIYF.

V is TRBV5-1 and J is TRBJ2-1, with 9 bases identical to TRBD1. The V gene end was trimmed by 4 bases and the J gene end by 3 bases; junction bases not matched to a gene: 2. CDR3 length: 14 residues. Germline CDR1 is SGHRS and CDR2 is YFSETQ. The CDR3 is CASSRQGVYNEQFF. CDR3 DNA sequence: TGCGCCAGCAGCAGACAGGGGGTCTACAATGAGCAGTTCTTC.

The V and J genes are TRBV7-9 and TRBJ2-7, with D uncertain. Looked up from germline, CDR1 is SEHNR and CDR2 is FQNEAQ (reference sequence). The CDR3 runs to 12 residues. V lost 4 bases and J lost 6, with 10 bases in between. For the CDR3, the DNA is TGTGCCAGCAGCTCGACAATCTCCGAGCAGTACTTC. Protein product: CASSSTISEQYF. The full variable domain, in which reference TRBV7-9 and TRBJ2-7 provide the parts outside the CDR3, is DTGVSQNPRHKITKRGQNVTFRCDPISEHNRLYWYRQTLGQGPEFLTYFQNEAQLEKSRLLSDRFSAERPKGSFSTLEIQRTEQGDSAMYLCASSSTISEQYFGPGTRLTVT.

This clone was counted a few times. The chain combines TRBV25-1 with TRBJ2-7, with 8 bases lining up with TRBD1. The CDR3 extends over 16 amino acids. V dropped 3 bases and J dropped 7; count of bases not matched to a gene: 14. Germline-derived CDR1 and CDR2 are MGHDK and SYGVNS. CDR3 region: CASSETLGTGGREQYF. The CDR3 DNA sequence: TGTGCCAGCAGTGAGACGCTCGGCACAGGGGGAAGGGAGCAGTACTTC.

The rearrangement uses TRBV25-1 and TRBJ2-1; D not resolved. CDR3 length equals 15 residues. Per the germline V gene, CDR1 is MGHDK and CDR2 is SYGVNS. Trimming cost V 1 base and J 9 bases, with 16 bases left between them. The CDR3 loop reads CASSELKVRWGEQFF. CDR3 nucleotide sequence: TGTGCCAGCAGTGAATTAAAGGTGAGGTGGGGTGAGCAGTTCTTC.

This clone was detected only a few times. The chain recombines TRBV29-1 with TRBJ2-1; the D gene is possibly TRBD2 (5 bases). The length of the CDR3 is 11 residues. Between the trimmed V and J ends, which lost 3 bases and 8 bases, there was a span of 8 bases. Looked up from germline, CDR1 is SQVTM and CDR2 is ANQGSEA. In DNA, the CDR3 is TGCAGCGTTGAGGACGGGGATGAGCAGTTCTTC. This codes for CSVEDGDEQFF.

This clone has just a few counts. This rearrangement joins TRBV29-1 to TRBJ2-1, with D possibly matching TRBD1 (5 bases). Germline CDR1 SQVTM, CDR2 ANQGSEA. The length of the CDR3 is 14 residues. The ends were cut back, 7 bases at V and 0 bases at J, with 13 bases in the middle. In DNA form, the CDR3 reads TGCAGCGCAACTCAGGGCCTCTCCTACAATGAGCAGTTCTTC. Amino acids: CSATQGLSYNEQFF.

This clone occurred a few times. The chain employs TRBV18 and TRBJ2-1; a possible D gene is TRBD2 (5 bases). V gave up 0 bases and J gave up 9 bases, with 12 bases separating them. Looked up from germline, CDR1 is KGHSH and CDR2 is LQKENI. The CDR3 is 14 amino acids. The CDR3 coding sequence is TGTGCCAGCTCACCACCCCCTAGTCGGGGTGAGCAGTTCTTC. This sequence encodes CASSPPPSRGEQFF.

This rearrangement joins TRBV5-1 to TRBJ2-7; tentatively, D is TRBD1 (5 bases). Trimming left V 0 bases short and J 5 bases short, with 9 bases between. This CDR3 has 13 residues. Germline lookup yields CDR1 SGHRS and CDR2 YFSETQ. As DNA, the CDR3 is TGCGCCAGCAGCTTGGCAGGGTTCGACGAGCAGTACTTC. Amino acid sequence: CASSLAGFDEQYF.

The J gene is TRBJ1-5, the V gene TRBV27, with D uncertain. Germline V gives CDR1 MNHEY, CDR2 SMNVEV (reference sequence). V lost 3 bases to trimming and J lost 0 bases, with 9 bases between them. CDR3 length: 15 residues. CDR3 protein: CASSLVRNSNQPQHF. The CDR3 DNA reads TGTGCCAGCAGTTTGGTAAGAAATAGCAATCAGCCCCAGCATTTT.

This chain links TRBV5-1 with TRBJ2-3; 7 bases fit TRBD1. Germline trimming cut 5 bases from V and 2 bases from J; bases unmatched to any gene: 8. The CDR3 is made up of 15 amino acids. Germline V gives CDR1 SGHRS, CDR2 YFSETQ. The CDR3 here is CASRTGTANTDTQYF. The DNA of the CDR3 is TGCGCCAGCAGGACCGGGACAGCTAACACAGATACGCAGTATTTT.

This clone was observed a handful of times. The chain carries TRBV29-1 and TRBJ1-4; D is undetermined. The CDR3 totals 14 residues. Trimming removed 7 bases at V and 6 bases at J, with 18 bases between. Germline-derived CDR1 and CDR2 are SQVTM and ANQGSEA. CDR3 in DNA: TGCAGCGCTCAATTCCCATTGGACTATGAAAAACTGTTTTTT. Amino acid sequence: CSAQFPLDYEKLFF. Filled out from reference TRBV29-1 and TRBJ1-4, the complete variable domain reads SAVISQKPSRDICQRGTSLTIQCQVDSQVTMMFWYRQQPGQSLTLIATANQGSEATYESGFVIDKFPISRPNLTFSTLTVSNMSPEDSSIYLCSAQFPLDYEKLFFGSGTQLSVL.

The chain employs TRBV2 and TRBJ1-2, with a possible D match to TRBD1 (5 bases). From germline, CDR1 is SNHLY and CDR2 FYNNEI. V lost 6 bases to trimming and J lost 11 bases, with 13 bases between them. The CDR3 contains 11 residues. CDR3: CASSPSTGYTF. The CDR3 region has the DNA TGTGCCAGCAGCCCTAGTACAGGTTACACCTTC.

This clone appeared a few times. The CDR3 DNA reads TGCAGCGTTCCTGGTCTGCGGGGCGATGAGCAGTTCTTC. Its translation is CSVPGLRGDEQFF. The chain combines TRBV29-1 with TRBJ2-1; TRBD2 is a possible D gene (6 bases). Looked up from germline, CDR1 is SQVTM and CDR2 is ANQGSEA. Trimming pared 5 bases from V and 8 bases from J, leaving 16 bases between. The CDR3 consists of 13 residues.

This clone showed up just a few times. J is TRBJ2-5 and V is TRBV19, with 9 bases identical to TRBD2. The CDR3 covers 17 residues. Germline V gene lookup returns CDR1 LNHDA and CDR2 SQIVND (reference sequence). V was clipped by 5 bases and J by 5 bases; unmatched bases: 15. The DNA of the CDR3 is TGTGCCAGTAGTTCCTTAGCGGGGGAAACCCCCTCGGAGACCCAGTACTTC. This sequence encodes CASSSLAGETPSETQYF.

The rearrangement joins TRBV29-1 to TRBJ2-7; D might be TRBD1 (5 bases). The V gene's germline CDR1 is SQVTM and CDR2 ANQGSEA. The CDR3 has 11 residues. V was pared by 7 bases and J by 6 bases, with 13 bases between. CDR3 bases: TGCAGCGCATCAGGGTTACTCGAGCAGTACTTC. It codes for CSASGLLEQYF.

The chain joins TRBV6-5 to TRBJ2-5; 7 bases fit TRBD1. The CDR3 length is 15 residues. The germline V gene encodes CDR1 MNHEY and CDR2 SVGAGI. Germline trimming cut 6 bases from V and 0 bases from J; bases unmatched to any gene: 7. The CDR3 DNA reads TGTGCCAGCAGATCCACACAGGGGAACCAAGAGACCCAGTACTTC. Its translation is CASRSTQGNQETQYF.

V gene TRBV30 combines with J gene TRBJ1-1; D gene uncertain. CDR3 size: 13 residues. The ends were cut back, 1 base at V and 8 bases at J, with 14 bases in the middle. From germline, CDR1 is GTSNPN and CDR2 SVGIG (reference sequence). CDR3 loop: CAWSAHPWAEAFF. CDR3 in DNA: TGTGCCTGGAGTGCGCACCCGTGGGCAGAAGCTTTCTTT.

V gene TRBV11-1 combines with J gene TRBJ2-1; D ambiguous. V dropped 5 bases and J dropped 0 bases, with 11 bases sitting between them. This CDR3 comprises 15 residues. Germline lookup yields CDR1 SGHAT and CDR2 FQDESV (reference sequence). In DNA form, the CDR3 reads TGTGCCAGCAGCCCGGTATCCCGCTCCTACAATGAGCAGTTCTTC. Its protein is CASSPVSRSYNEQFF.

This clone was observed a handful of times. The V and J genes are TRBV29-1 and TRBJ2-1; the match to TRBD1 covers 8 bases. This CDR3 comprises 13 residues. The V gene end was trimmed by 3 bases and the J gene end by 7 bases; junction bases not matched to a gene: 5. The germline V gene has CDR1 SQVTM and CDR2 ANQGSEA. CDR3 nucleotides: TGCAGCGTTGAGGCAGGGGGCTGGAATGAGCAGTTCTTC. Translated: CSVEAGGWNEQFF.

The rearrangement uses TRBV29-1 and TRBJ2-3; D possibly matches TRBD1 or TRBD2 (5 bases each). Germline CDR1 is SQVTM and CDR2 is ANQGSEA. CDR3 length: 13 residues. The germline V and J ends were trimmed by 4 bases and 5 bases, with 13 bases remaining between them. The CDR3 DNA follows: TGCAGCGTTGGCCCCCAGAGGGGAGATACGCAGTATTTT. Its translation: CSVGPQRGDTQYF.

Turning to this clone: The conserved closing phenylalanine or tryptophan is absent in this CDR3, likely reflecting a read error. The limits of the CDR3 on the DNA are not certain, so only TCRdb's listed CDR3 is given. The chain uses TRBV20-1 and TRBJ1-1; the table's TRBD1 call for D was not verified on the DNA. Germline lookup yields CDR1 DFQATT and CDR2 SNEGSKA (reference sequence). The CDR3 comprises 9 residues, both ends counted. CDR3 residues: CSARQQVLL.

The chain is built from TRBV30 and TRBJ1-1; D not resolved. The CDR3 covers 14 residues. Germline loops: CDR1 GTSNPN, CDR2 SVGIG (reference sequence). Between the trimmed V and J ends, which lost 4 bases and 4 bases, there was a span of 16 bases. The CDR3 sequence is CAWKKAGTGTEAFF. The DNA for the CDR3 is TGTGCCTGGAAAAAGGCGGGAACGGGCACTGAAGCTTTCTTT.

In its sample, this clone was seen a few times. The rearrangement uses TRBV19 and TRBJ2-1; D perhaps matches TRBD2 (5 bases). V was shortened by 6 bases and J by 0 bases, with 18 bases between the two germline ends. The CDR3 runs to 17 residues. The germline V gene encodes CDR1 LNHDA and CDR2 SQIVND (reference sequence). CDR3 amino acids: CASSRPARTSSYNEQFF. CDR3 DNA sequence: TGTGCCAGTAGCCGACCCGCTCGGACTTCCTCCTACAATGAGCAGTTCTTC.

This clone was detected many times. This rearrangement joins TRBV7-8 to TRBJ2-5, with 7 bases matching TRBD2. The trim removed 0 bases at V and 2 bases at J, leaving 3 bases unmatched. The CDR3 is 15 amino acids. Looked up from germline, CDR1 is SGHVS and CDR2 is FQNEAQ. CDR3 nucleotides: TGTGCCAGCAGCTTAGCCGGAGCGGGACAAGAGACCCAGTACTTC. It translates to CASSLAGAGQETQYF.

V usage is TRBV5-1 and J usage is TRBJ2-7; TRBD2 matches 10 bases. Per the germline V gene, CDR1 is SGHRS and CDR2 is YFSETQ. The trim removed 4 bases at V and 1 base at J, leaving 11 bases unmatched. The CDR3 totals 17 residues. CDR3 nucleotide sequence: TGCGCCAGCAGCCAGATAGCGGGAGGACCAACTTCCTACGAGCAGTACTTC. Protein product: CASSQIAGGPTSYEQYF.

The chain uses TRBV13 and TRBJ2-1, with 10 bases identical to TRBD2. The ends lost 7 bases at V and 13 bases at J; junction bases unmatched: 19. Germline loops: CDR1 PRHDT, CDR2 FYEKMQ (reference sequence). The CDR3 is 16 residues long. The CDR3 bases are TGTGCCAGCAACCGACCCGGACTAGCGGACGGTCGGAATCAGTTCTTC. It encodes CASNRPGLADGRNQFF.

DNA for the CDR3: TGTGCCAGCACTCAACGCGGGAGGGCCTACAATGAGCAGTTCTTC. Translation gives CASTQRGRAYNEQFF. The chain links TRBV6-5 to TRBJ2-1, with 9 nucleotides matching TRBD2. CDR1 is MNHEY and CDR2 is SVGAGI in the germline V gene. The CDR3 is 15 residues long. The trim removed 7 bases at V and 2 bases at J, leaving 6 bases unmatched.

This clone turned up a few times. This chain uses TRBV29-1 with TRBJ2-7; D possibly uses TRBD1 or TRBD2 (5 bases each). Trimming stripped 6 bases from V and 4 bases from J, with 19 bases between. There are 14 residues in the CDR3. Germline values: CDR1 SQVTM, CDR2 ANQGSEA. CDR3 sequence: CSVAPRAGRYEQYF. The DNA of the CDR3 is TGCAGCGTGGCGCCCAGAGCAGGGAGATACGAGCAGTACTTC.

This clone was found a few times. The chain links TRBV7-3 to TRBJ2-1, with D maybe TRBD1 (6 bases). The length of the CDR3 is 12 residues. Germline CDR1 reads SGHTA; CDR2 reads FQGTGA. V was trimmed by 3 bases and J by 10 bases, leaving 10 bases between them. CDR3 in amino acids: CASSFPQGEQFF. The CDR3 DNA is TGTGCCAGCAGCTTCCCTCAGGGGGAGCAGTTCTTC.